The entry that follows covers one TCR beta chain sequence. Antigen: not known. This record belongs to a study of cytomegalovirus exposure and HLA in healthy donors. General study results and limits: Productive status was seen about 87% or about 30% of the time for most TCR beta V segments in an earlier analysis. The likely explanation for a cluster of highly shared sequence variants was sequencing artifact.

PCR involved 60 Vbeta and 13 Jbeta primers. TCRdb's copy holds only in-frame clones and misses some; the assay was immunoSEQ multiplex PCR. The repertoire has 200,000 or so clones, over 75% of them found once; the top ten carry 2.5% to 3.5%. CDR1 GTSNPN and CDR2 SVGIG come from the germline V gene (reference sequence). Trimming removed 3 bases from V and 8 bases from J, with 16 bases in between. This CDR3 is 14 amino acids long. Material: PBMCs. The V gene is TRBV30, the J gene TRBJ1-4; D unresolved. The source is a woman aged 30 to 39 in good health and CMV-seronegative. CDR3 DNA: TGTGCCTGGAGGCCGGGAGGCGGTTGGGAAAAACTGTTTTTT. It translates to CAWRPGGGWEKLFF.